Listed below are T cell receptor beta chains from one sample, sequenced in a study of blood T cells in healthy people across ages. TCRdb used MiXCR to reprocess the 5' RACE reads, holding one entry per CDR3 protein. The sample shows some 1.8 million distinct CDR3 sequences, around 40% of them seen only once. Sequencing input: blood. The receptor source for this set is a human donor in good health. Each CDR3 is given with its conserved first and last residue. The order of the fields is J gene, D gene, V gene, clone size, CDR3 protein, CDR3 DNA. The D gene is left open where the match is weak. Part of the rows lack a size; the others show once, few, many or a class for expanded clones.

TRBJ1-1 TRBD1 TRBV7-2 few CASSLDRGGAFF TGTGCCAGCAGCTTAGACAGGGGAGGTGCTTTCTTT
TRBJ1-2 . TRBV2 few CASSKEGRGSGYTF TGTGCCAGCAGTAAAGAGGGCAGGGGTTCTGGCTACACCTTC
TRBJ2-3 . TRBV7-9 . CASSPRLSDTQYF TGTGCCAGCAGCCCCAGGCTCTCGGATACGCAGTATTTT
TRBJ2-2 TRBD1 TRBV4-3 . CASSQDHYYGTGSIGELFF TGCGCCAGCAGCCAAGATCATTATTATGGGACAGGTTCGATCGGGGAGCTGTTTTTT
TRBJ1-5 TRBD1 TRBV6-1 . CASREGQGWGNQPQHF TGTGCCAGCAGGGAAGGACAGGGCTGGGGCAATCAGCCCCAGCATTTT
TRBJ1-4 TRBD1 TRBV4-3 . CASSIQGDNEKLFF TGCGCCAGCAGCATCCAGGGGGATAATGAAAAACTGTTTTTT
TRBJ1-2 . TRBV7-2 . CASSWLGQPWGGYTF TGTGCCAGCAGCTGGCTTGGACAGCCATGGGGTGGCTACACCTTC
TRBJ2-1 TRBD1 TRBV7-3 . CASSLKGRTGVYNEQFF TGTGCCAGCAGCTTAAAGGGACGGACAGGGGTCTACAATGAGCAGTTCTTC
TRBJ1-3 . TRBV29-1 . CSVSSAYYSGNTIYF TGCAGCGTTTCGTCCGCGTACTACTCTGGAAACACCATATATTTT
TRBJ2-7 . TRBV27 . CASSWGPRGEQYF TGTGCCAGCAGTTGGGGGCCTCGGGGAGAGCAGTACTTC
TRBJ2-1 TRBD1 TRBV20-1 . CSAREDRTFTSYNEQFF TGCAGTGCTAGAGAGGACAGGACCTTTACATCTTACAATGAGCAGTTCTTC
TRBJ2-1 . TRBV25-1 . CASSDPKGEQFF TGTGCCAGCAGTGATCCCAAGGGGGAGCAGTTCTTC
TRBJ1-1 TRBD1 TRBV9 few CASSVGTANTEAFF TGTGCCAGCAGCGTCGGGACAGCGAACACTGAAGCTTTCTTT
TRBJ1-5 . TRBV5-5 once CASSPSTIEQPQHF TGTGCCAGCAGCCCAAGCACCATAGAACAGCCCCAGCATTTT
TRBJ1-2 TRBD1 TRBV4-3 few CASSQDLETGGGYTF TGCGCCAGCAGCCAAGATCTGGAGACAGGGGGTGGCTACACCTTC
TRBJ1-1 . TRBV4-2 . CASTPYGGTLNTEAFF TGTGCCAGCACCCCATACGGCGGGACCTTGAACACTGAAGCTTTCTTT
TRBJ1-1 . TRBV4-3 few CASSHTQGTEAFF TGCGCCAGCAGCCACACCCAGGGAACTGAAGCTTTCTTT
TRBJ2-2 TRBD1 TRBV12-3/TRBV12-4 . CASRQGARATGELFF TGTGCCAGCAGGCAGGGGGCTCGGGCCACCGGGGAGCTGTTTTTT